Below are 16 T cell receptor beta chains sequenced from a single sample in a study of identical twins. MiXCR was run by TCRdb on the 5' RACE reads, yielding one entry per CDR3 protein. The sample contains 200,000 to 300,000 distinct CDR3 sequences, about 12% of which appear only once. Another study also made use of these data, one on yellow fever vaccine responses in identical twins.

Sequenced input: memory (CD45RO+) T cells sorted from blood. Receptors were obtained from a young woman in good health.

CDR3 sequence reads: CATSRLGGNTEAFF. Here the CDR3 DNA reads TGTGCCACCAGCAGACTAGGGGGGAACACTGAAGCTTTCTTT. J is TRBJ1-1 and V is TRBV15; tentative D call: TRBD1 (6 bases). Germline V gene sequence: CDR1 LNHNV, CDR2 YYDKDF (reference sequence). The CDR3 is 14 amino acids. V lost 2 bases and J lost 1, with 8 bases in between. The whole variable domain, filled in from reference TRBV15 and TRBJ1-1, reads DAMVIQNPRYQVTQFGKPVTLSCSQTLNHNVMYWYQQKSSQAPKLLFHYYDKDFNNEADTPDNFQSRRPNTSFCFLDIRSPGLGDTAMYLCATSRLGGNTEAFFGQGTRLTVV.

The rearrangement uses TRBV2 and TRBJ2-1; the match to TRBD1 covers 10 bases. V lost 10 bases to trimming and J lost 5 bases; unmatched junction nucleotides: 5. Germline V gives CDR1 SNHLY, CDR2 FYNNEI. This CDR3 comprises 13 residues. CDR3 bases: TGTGCCACCAGGACAGGGGGGAACAATGAGCAGTTCTTC. Protein product: CATRTGGNNEQFF.

This clonotype was recorded at least ten times. Here the CDR3 reads CSATSSGGGSWTQYF. In DNA, the CDR3 is TGCAGTGCTACCTCTAGCGGGGGAGGGTCGTGGACCCAGTACTTC. The chain couples TRBV20-1 to TRBJ2-5; 10 bases are shared with TRBD2. This CDR3 comprises 15 residues. J lost 7 bases, V lost 4 bases, and 12 bases had no gene match. Germline V CDR1 and CDR2: DFQATT, SNEGSKA (reference sequence).

The chain has TRBV29-1 and TRBJ2-6; D is perhaps TRBD2 (5 bases). V lost 3 bases, J lost 3 bases, and 9 bases lay in between. Germline V gives CDR1 SQVTM, CDR2 ANQGSEA. The CDR3 runs to 14 residues. The DNA for the CDR3 is TGCAGCGTTGATGCGGGTGGTGGGGCCAACGTCCTGACTTTC. Amino acids: CSVDAGGGANVLTF. The full variable domain, with the rest looked up from reference TRBV29-1 and TRBJ2-6, is SAVISQKPSRDICQRGTSLTIQCQVDSQVTMMFWYRQQPGQSLTLIATANQGSEATYESGFVIDKFPISRPNLTFSTLTVSNMSPEDSSIYLCSVDAGGGANVLTFGAGSRLTVL.

This clonotype has more than one count but fewer than ten. The V call is TRBV7-9, the J call TRBJ2-7; D may be TRBD1 (5 bases). The CDR3 loop spans 11 amino acids. Germline CDR1 is SEHNR and CDR2 is FQNEAQ (reference sequence). The V gene lost 5 bases and the J gene lost 6 bases, with 8 bases spanning the gap. The CDR3 coding sequence is TGTGCCAGCAGCCTAGGGGTCGAGCAGTACTTC. Translating it yields CASSLGVEQYF.

The sample holds a few counts of this clonotype. J is TRBJ1-5 and V is TRBV2, with TRBD1 as a possible D gene (6 bases). Germline lookup yields CDR1 SNHLY and CDR2 FYNNEI. There are 17 residues in the CDR3. The V gene lost 3 bases and the J gene lost 1 base, with 16 bases spanning the gap. CDR3 amino acids: CASSDRGKGKSNQPQHF. CDR3 in DNA: TGTGCCAGCAGTGACAGGGGAAAAGGAAAAAGCAATCAGCCCCAGCATTTT.

This clonotype was seen many times. This sequence joins TRBV20-1 and TRBJ2-5; D is undetermined. Germline V CDR1 and CDR2: DFQATT, SNEGSKA (reference sequence). This CDR3 has 13 residues. V lost 5 bases and J 4 bases, leaving 14 bases between the germline ends. DNA for the CDR3: TGCAGTGCTTGGAAGGGTGGAGCAGAGACCCAGTACTTC. Protein sequence: CSAWKGGAETQYF.

This clonotype was detected ten times or more. The chain joins TRBV6-1 to TRBJ2-7, with 10 bases fitting TRBD2. The CDR3 contains 13 residues. CDR1 is MNHNS and CDR2 is SASEGT in the germline V gene. V lost 8 bases and J lost 4; bases outside the gene matches: 5. The CDR3 DNA sequence: TGTGCCAGCTCTAGCGGGAGTGTTTACGAGCAGTACTTC. This codes for CASSSGSVYEQYF.

This clonotype was observed a handful of times. CDR3 amino acids: CASSDSGRGNEQFF. The CDR3 nucleotides read TGTGCCAGCAGCGATAGCGGGAGGGGAAATGAGCAGTTCTTC. The V call is TRBV6-1, the J call TRBJ2-1; 11 bases match TRBD2. V was pared by 6 bases and J by 7 bases, with 5 bases of the junction left unmatched. CDR1 and CDR2 from the germline V gene are MNHNS and SASEGT. The CDR3 has 14 amino acids.

Ten or more counts support this clonotype. The chain is built from TRBV7-9 and TRBJ2-7; weak D call: TRBD2 (5 bases). The CDR3 loop spans 13 amino acids. V was shortened by 4 bases and J by 1 base, with 8 bases between the two germline ends. Germline-derived CDR1 and CDR2 are SEHNR and FQNEAQ (reference sequence). The CDR3 coding sequence is TGTGCCAGCAGCTCCGGACTGTCCTACGAGCAGTACTTC. Translated, it gives CASSSGLSYEQYF.

In nucleotides, the CDR3 is TGTGCCAGCGGCGGTGAGGGGGCCGGAGATACGCAGTATTTT. The encoded protein is CASGGEGAGDTQYF. This chain connects TRBV9 to TRBJ2-3; 7 bases map to TRBD1. Germline V gene lookup returns CDR1 SGDLS and CDR2 YYNGEE. Trimming cost V 7 bases and J 5 bases; bases outside gene matches: 10. There are 14 residues in the CDR3.

The gene calls are TRBV25-1 and TRBJ1-2; 7 bases line up with TRBD1. With 2 bases clipped from V and 3 bases from J, the junction kept 6 bases outside the gene matches. The CDR3 has 15 amino acids. Germline lookup yields CDR1 MGHDK and CDR2 SYGVNS. This CDR3 reads CASSEVGTEHYGYTF. CDR3 bases: TGTGCCAGCAGTGAAGTGGGGACAGAACACTATGGCTACACCTTC.

This clonotype was detected a few times. The rearrangement joins TRBV5-1 to TRBJ1-3; the D is unclear. The CDR3 runs 14 residues. Germline V gene data show CDR1 as SGHRS and CDR2 as YFSETQ. Trimming shortened V by 0 bases and J by 4 bases, and 8 bases separated the two germline ends. CDR3 region: CASSLGPQGNTIYF. For the CDR3, the DNA is TGCGCCAGCAGCTTGGGGCCTCAGGGAAACACCATATATTTT.

The J gene is TRBJ2-3, the V gene TRBV5-1, with D unresolved. Germline values: CDR1 SGHRS, CDR2 YFSETQ. The CDR3 extends over 13 amino acids. V was cut by 4 bases and J by 0 bases, with 6 bases left in between. DNA for the CDR3: TGCGCCAGCAGCCTCTCTAGCACAGATACGCAGTATTTT. Amino acids: CASSLSSTDTQYF.

In this sample, this clonotype turned up many times. CDR3 nucleotide sequence: TGTGCCAGCAGTGAGCTAGCGGGGGAACACAATGAGCAGTTCTTC. Translating gives CASSELAGEHNEQFF. This chain uses TRBV6-4 with TRBJ2-1; TRBD2 matches at 10 bases. The CDR3 totals 15 residues. Germline trimming cut 3 bases from V and 5 bases from J; bases unmatched to any gene: 4. CDR1 is MRHNA, CDR2 SNTAGT, per germline.

This clonotype has only a few counts. This chain uses TRBV6-2 or TRBV6-3 with TRBJ2-7; D unresolved. This CDR3 is 12 amino acids long. V shed 0 bases and J shed 8 bases, with 8 bases lying between them. Looked up from germline, CDR1 is MNHEY and CDR2 is SVGEGT. DNA for the CDR3: TGTGCCAGCAGTTACTCGGAGCTAAAGCAGTACTTC. The encoded protein is CASSYSELKQYF.